The sequence of this T cell receptor beta chain was determined in a study of patients and donors after allogeneic stem cell transplantation. MiXCR, applied by TCRdb to the RT-PCR reads, yields one record per CDR3 protein. The sample contains about 960,000 distinct CDR3 sequences, about a sixth of which appear only once. After removal of 5 bases from V and 7 bases from J, the junction contained 9 bases not matched to a gene. This CDR3 is built from 15 residues. CDR1 and CDR2 (germline): DFQATT, SNEGSKA (reference sequence). Sequencing was done on a sample of blood, either unsorted or a sorted T cell fraction (not recorded which). This sequence was found in a human donor who was either an allogeneic HSCT recipient or a stem cell or donor lymphocyte infusion donor (not recorded which). It is not recorded whose cells these are; they may come from a transplant donor. The V gene is TRBV20-1, the J gene TRBJ2-1; 12 nucleotides match TRBD2. The CDR3 loop is CSASSSGRASNEQFF. CDR3 sequence (DNA): TGCAGTGCTTCCTCTAGCGGGAGGGCCTCAAATGAGCAGTTCTTC.